This T cell receptor beta chain is drawn from a study of blood T cell repertoires in COVID-19. Study overall: Donors in the United States, Italy and Spain gave samples during acute or convalescent COVID-19. From T cells, B-cell-depleted T cells, or PBMCs came the material, which was cDNA or gDNA.

Authors' analysis steps: Researchers report that nucleated cell counts were estimated from reference gene primer amplification. Sequenced by immunoSEQ multiplex PCR; TCRdb stores in-frame clones only, minus some. Clone size and V and J calls were adopted from that table, with D and trimming inferred from the DNA. The sample carries under 170,000 clones, roughly 87% recorded once. V was cut by 4 bases and J by 1 base, with 13 bases left in between. From germline, CDR1 is KGHDR and CDR2 SFDVKD. CDR3 size: 16 residues. The sequenced sample was peripheral blood. The chain is built from TRBV24-1 and TRBJ1-3; D unresolved. The TCR was taken from a woman aged 60-70 years with active or convalescent COVID-19. CDR3 sequence: CATSDPTTGSGNTIYF. CDR3 DNA sequence: TGTGCCACCAGTGACCCAACGACTGGTTCTGGAAACACCATATATTTT.